This T cell receptor (beta chain) is drawn from a study of cytomegalovirus exposure and HLA in healthy donors. Background on the study: A later analysis reported the approximately 120 validation repertoires used the same platform as the 666 first-cohort repertoires. Study results and limitations: Researchers catalogued 150 or so TCR beta chains as cytomegalovirus-associated. Reportedly, diagnosis of cytomegalovirus status by the classifier showed high specificity and sensitivity.

V dropped 5 bases and J dropped 5; count of bases not matched to a gene: 8. This CDR3 comprises 14 residues. CDR1 and CDR2 from the germline V gene are SGHVS and FNYEAQ. Produced via immunoSEQ multiplex PCR; TCRdb's table is partial and in-frame only. The sample lists under 250,000 clones; more than 85% were seen once. As concerns this clone: Its antigen is unknown.

The V gene is TRBV7-6, the J gene TRBJ2-7; 8 bases line up with TRBD2. The material sequenced was PBMCs. This TCR came from a man younger than 35 in good health and CMV-seropositive. CDR3 residues: CASSPVAGPDEQYF. The CDR3 DNA sequence: TGTGCCAGCAGCCCGGTAGCGGGACCCGACGAGCAGTACTTC.